One T cell receptor (beta chain) is described in this entry. Single viable CD3+CD4+CD8-CD45RO+ cells were sorted as the memory CD4+ T cells. The protocol was immunoSEQ multiplex PCR, while the TCRdb copy is restricted to in-frame clones and leaves out a portion. Of about 56,000 clones listed, 70% to 80% are singletons. Germline CDR1 reads MNHEY; CDR2 reads SVGAGI. V lost 5 bases to trimming and J lost 5 bases, with 18 bases between them. This CDR3 is 15 amino acids long. This sample was included in a study of memory CD4+ T cells and cytomegalovirus serostatus. On the study more broadly: Healthy Belgian adult donors included fewer than 10 CMV-positive and some 23 CMV-negative people.

Sequencing was performed on memory CD4+ T cells from blood. The rearrangement links TRBV6-5 to TRBJ1-1; unclear D gene. This sequence originates from an adult in good health and CMV-seropositive. The DNA of the CDR3 is TGTGCCAGCAGTAGGGAGTTCGAGGGTCGTACTGAAGCTTTCTTT. It specifies CASSREFEGRTEAFF.